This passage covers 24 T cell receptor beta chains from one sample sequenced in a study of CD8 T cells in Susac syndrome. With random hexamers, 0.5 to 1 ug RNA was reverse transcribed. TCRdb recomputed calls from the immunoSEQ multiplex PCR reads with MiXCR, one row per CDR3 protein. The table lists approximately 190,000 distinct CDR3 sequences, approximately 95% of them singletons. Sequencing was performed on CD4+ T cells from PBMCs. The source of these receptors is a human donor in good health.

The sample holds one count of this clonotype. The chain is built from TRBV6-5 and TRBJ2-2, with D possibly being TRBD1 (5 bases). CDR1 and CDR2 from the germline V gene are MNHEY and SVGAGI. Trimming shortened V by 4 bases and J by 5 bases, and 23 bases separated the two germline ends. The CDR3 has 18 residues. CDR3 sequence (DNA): TGTGCCAGCAGTTCCGTCGATATAGGCCATAAGGGGACCGGGGAGCTGTTTTTT. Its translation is CASSSVDIGHKGTGELFF.

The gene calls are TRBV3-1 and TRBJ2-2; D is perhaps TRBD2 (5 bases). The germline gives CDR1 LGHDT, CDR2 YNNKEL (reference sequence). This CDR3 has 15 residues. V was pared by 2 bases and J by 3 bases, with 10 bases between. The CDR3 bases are TGTGCCAGCAGCCAAAGAGGGCCCGACACCGGGGAGCTGTTTTTT. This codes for CASSQRGPDTGELFF.

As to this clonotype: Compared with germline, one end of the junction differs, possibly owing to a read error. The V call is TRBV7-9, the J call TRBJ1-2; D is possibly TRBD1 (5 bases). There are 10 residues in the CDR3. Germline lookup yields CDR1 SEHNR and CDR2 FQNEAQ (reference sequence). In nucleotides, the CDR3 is TGCGGGGGGGCTAACTATGGCTACACCTTC. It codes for CGGANYGYTF.

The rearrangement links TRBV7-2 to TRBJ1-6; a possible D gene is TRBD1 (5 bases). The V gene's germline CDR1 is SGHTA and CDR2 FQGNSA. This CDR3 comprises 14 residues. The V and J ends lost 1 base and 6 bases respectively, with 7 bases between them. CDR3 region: CASSLGDSNSPLHF. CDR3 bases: TGTGCCAGCAGCTTAGGCGACAGTAATTCACCCCTCCACTTT.

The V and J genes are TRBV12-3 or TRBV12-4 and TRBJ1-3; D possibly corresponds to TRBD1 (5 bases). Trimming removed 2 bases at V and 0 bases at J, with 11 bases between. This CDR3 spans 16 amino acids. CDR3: CASSLLGRDSGNTIYF. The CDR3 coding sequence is TGTGCCAGCAGTTTACTGGGCAGGGACTCTGGAAACACCATATATTTT.

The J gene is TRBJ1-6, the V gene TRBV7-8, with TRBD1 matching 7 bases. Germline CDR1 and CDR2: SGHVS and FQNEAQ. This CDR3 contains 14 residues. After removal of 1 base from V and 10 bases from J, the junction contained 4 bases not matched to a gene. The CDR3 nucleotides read TGTGCCAGCAGCTTAGTAGACAGGGACTCACCCCTCCACTTT. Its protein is CASSLVDRDSPLHF.

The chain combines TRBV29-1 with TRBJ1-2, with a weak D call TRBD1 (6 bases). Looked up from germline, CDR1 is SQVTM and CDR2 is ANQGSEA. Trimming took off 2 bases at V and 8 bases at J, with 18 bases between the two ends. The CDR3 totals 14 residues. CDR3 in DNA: TGCAGCGTTGAAAGAGGCCAGGGGTTGGGAGGCTACACCTTC. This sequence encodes CSVERGQGLGGYTF.

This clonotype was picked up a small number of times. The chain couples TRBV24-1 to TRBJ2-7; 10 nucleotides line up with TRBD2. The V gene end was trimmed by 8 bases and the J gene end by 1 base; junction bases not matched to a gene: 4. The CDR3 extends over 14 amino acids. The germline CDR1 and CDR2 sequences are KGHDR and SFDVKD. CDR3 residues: CATMLAGASYEQYF. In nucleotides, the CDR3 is TGTGCCACCATGCTAGCGGGGGCTTCCTACGAGCAGTACTTC.

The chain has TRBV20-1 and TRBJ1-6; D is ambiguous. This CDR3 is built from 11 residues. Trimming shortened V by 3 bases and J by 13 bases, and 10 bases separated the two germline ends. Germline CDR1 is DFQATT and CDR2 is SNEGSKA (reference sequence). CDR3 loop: CSASPQVPLHF. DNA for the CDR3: TGCAGTGCTAGTCCCCAGGTGCCCCTCCACTTT.

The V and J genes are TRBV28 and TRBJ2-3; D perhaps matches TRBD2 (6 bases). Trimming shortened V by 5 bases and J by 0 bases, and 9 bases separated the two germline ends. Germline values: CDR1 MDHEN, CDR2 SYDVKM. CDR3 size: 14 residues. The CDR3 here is CASSPAGSTDTQYF. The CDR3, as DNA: TGTGCCAGCAGTCCGGCGGGGAGCACAGATACGCAGTATTTT. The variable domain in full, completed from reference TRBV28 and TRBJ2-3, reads DVKVTQSSRYLVKRTGEKVFLECVQDMDHENMFWYRQDPGLGLRLIYFSYDVKMKEKGDIPEGYSVSREKKERFSLILESASTNQTSMYLCASSPAGSTDTQYFGPGTRLTVL.

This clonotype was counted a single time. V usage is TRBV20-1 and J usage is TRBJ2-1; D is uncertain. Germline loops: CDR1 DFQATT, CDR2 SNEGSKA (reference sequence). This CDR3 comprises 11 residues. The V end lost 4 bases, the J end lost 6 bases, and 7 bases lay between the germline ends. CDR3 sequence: CSATQVNEQFF. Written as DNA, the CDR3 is TGCAGTGCTACTCAAGTCAATGAGCAGTTCTTC.

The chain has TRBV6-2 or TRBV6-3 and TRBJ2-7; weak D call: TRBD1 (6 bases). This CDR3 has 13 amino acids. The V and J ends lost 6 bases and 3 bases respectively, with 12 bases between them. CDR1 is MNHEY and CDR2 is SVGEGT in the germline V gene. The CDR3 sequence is CASSLGANYEQYV. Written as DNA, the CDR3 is TGTGCCAGCAGCCTGGGGGCCAACTACGAGCAGTACGTC.

The CDR3 spells CASSLTRGRTDTQYF. The CDR3 DNA sequence: TGCGCCAGCAGCTTGACCCGGGGGCGGACAGATACGCAGTATTTT. The chain carries TRBV5-1 and TRBJ2-3; D may be TRBD1 or TRBD2 (6 bases each). V lost 1 base and J lost 3, with 12 bases in between. Germline V lookup: CDR1 SGHRS, CDR2 YFSETQ. The CDR3 loop spans 15 amino acids.

CDR3 region: CASSPSRGSTDTQYF. For the CDR3, the DNA is TGCGCCAGCAGTCCCTCGCGAGGTAGCACAGATACGCAGTATTTT. The chain uses TRBV23-1 and TRBJ2-3, with D uncertain. TRBV23-1 counts as an open reading frame of uncertain function. The V end was cut by 4 bases, the J end by 0 bases, with 11 bases between. The CDR3 has 15 amino acids.

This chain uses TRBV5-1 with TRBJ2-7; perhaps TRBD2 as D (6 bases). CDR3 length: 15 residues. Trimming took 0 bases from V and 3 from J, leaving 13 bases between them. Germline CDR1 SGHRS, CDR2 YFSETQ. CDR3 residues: CASSLEAVGGYEQYF. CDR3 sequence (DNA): TGCGCCAGCAGCTTGGAGGCAGTGGGGGGCTACGAGCAGTACTTC.

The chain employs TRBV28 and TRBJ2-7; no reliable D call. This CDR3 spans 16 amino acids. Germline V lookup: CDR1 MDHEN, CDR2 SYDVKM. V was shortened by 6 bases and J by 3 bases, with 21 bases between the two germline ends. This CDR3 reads CASSTLVGKNNYEQYV. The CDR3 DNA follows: TGTGCCAGCAGCACCTTGGTGGGTAAGAACAACTACGAGCAGTACGTC.

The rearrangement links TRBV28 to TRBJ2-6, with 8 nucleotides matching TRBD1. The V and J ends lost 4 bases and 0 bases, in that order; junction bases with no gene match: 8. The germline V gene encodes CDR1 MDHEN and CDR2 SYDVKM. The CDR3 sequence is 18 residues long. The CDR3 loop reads CASSSGGVRLSGANVLTF. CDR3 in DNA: TGTGCCAGCAGTTCAGGGGGCGTGAGGCTCTCTGGGGCCAACGTCCTGACTTTC.

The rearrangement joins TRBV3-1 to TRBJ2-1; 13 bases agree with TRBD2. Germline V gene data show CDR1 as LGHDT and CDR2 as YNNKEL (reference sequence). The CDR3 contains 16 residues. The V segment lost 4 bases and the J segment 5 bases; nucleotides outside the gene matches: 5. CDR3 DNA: TGTGCCAGCAGCCTGGGACTAGCGGGGACTCACAATGAGCAGTTCTTC. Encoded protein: CASSLGLAGTHNEQFF.

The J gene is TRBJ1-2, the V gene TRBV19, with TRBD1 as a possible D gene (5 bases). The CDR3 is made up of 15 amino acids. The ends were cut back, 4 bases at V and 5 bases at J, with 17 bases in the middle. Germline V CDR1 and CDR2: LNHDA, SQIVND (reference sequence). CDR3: CASSTLSTGEYGYTF. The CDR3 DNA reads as TGTGCCAGTAGTACCCTATCAACAGGAGAGTATGGCTACACCTTC. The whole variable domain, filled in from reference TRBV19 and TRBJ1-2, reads DGGITQSPKYLFRKEGQNVTLSCEQNLNHDAMYWYRQDPGQGLRLIYYSQIVNDFQKGDIAEGYSVSREKKESFPLTVTSAQKNPTAFYLCASSTLSTGEYGYTFGSGTRLTVV.

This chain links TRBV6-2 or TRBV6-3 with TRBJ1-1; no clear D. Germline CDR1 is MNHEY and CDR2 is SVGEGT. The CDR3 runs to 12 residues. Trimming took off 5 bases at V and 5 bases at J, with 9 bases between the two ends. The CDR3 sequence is CASSLYGTEAFF. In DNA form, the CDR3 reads TGTGCCAGCAGTCTCTACGGAACTGAAGCTTTCTTT.

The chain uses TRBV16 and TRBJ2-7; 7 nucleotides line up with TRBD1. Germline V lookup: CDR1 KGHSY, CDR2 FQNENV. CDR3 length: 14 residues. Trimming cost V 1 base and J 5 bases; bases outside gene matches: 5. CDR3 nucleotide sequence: TGTGCCAGCAGCCAATACAGGGGTCGGGACGAGCAGTACTTC. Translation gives CASSQYRGRDEQYF.

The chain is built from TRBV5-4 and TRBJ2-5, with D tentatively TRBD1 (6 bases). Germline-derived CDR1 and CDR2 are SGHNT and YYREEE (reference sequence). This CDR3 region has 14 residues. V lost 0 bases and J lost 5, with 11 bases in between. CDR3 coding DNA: TGTGCCAGCAGCTTGGGGGGGCTCCTCGAGACCCAGTACTTC. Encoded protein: CASSLGGLLETQYF.

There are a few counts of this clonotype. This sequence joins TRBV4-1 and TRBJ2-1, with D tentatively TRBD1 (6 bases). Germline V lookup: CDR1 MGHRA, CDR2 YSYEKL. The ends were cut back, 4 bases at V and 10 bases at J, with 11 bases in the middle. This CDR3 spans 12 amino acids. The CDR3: CASSLVRGEQFF. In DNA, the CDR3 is TGCGCCAGCAGCCTGGTCAGGGGAGAGCAGTTCTTC.

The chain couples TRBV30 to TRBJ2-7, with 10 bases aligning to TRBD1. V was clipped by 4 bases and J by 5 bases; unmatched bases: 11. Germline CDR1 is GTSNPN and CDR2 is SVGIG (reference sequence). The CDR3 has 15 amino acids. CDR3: CAWTSSGQGLDEQYF. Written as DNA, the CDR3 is TGTGCCTGGACCTCATCGGGACAGGGGCTGGACGAGCAGTACTTC. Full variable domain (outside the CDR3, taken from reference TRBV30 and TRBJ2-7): SQTIHQWPATLVQPVGSPLSLECTVEGTSNPNLYWYRQAAGRGLQLLFYSVGIGQISSEVPQNLSASRPQDRQFILSSKKLLLSDSGFYLCAWTSSGQGLDEQYFGPGTRLTVT.